The present TCR beta chain was sequenced within a study of CD8+CD57+ T cells in acquired aplastic anemia. Study-wide context: The study obtained an average of 3.2 ug of DNA from sorted CD4+ and CD8+ cells. Study-wide findings and caveats: Researchers reported that CD8+ Simpson's diversity was not significantly different in patients versus controls.

The table lists this clonotype with many counts. Its antigen is not identified. Patients chosen for sequencing had CD8+CD57+ cells that had expanded, as shown by flow cytometry. In all patients, the disease was severe acquired aplastic anemia. TCR beta VDJ and CDR3 profiling used genomic DNA as template. TCRdb independently ran MiXCR on the reads; one entry per CDR3 protein. The repertoire holds roughly 250,000 distinct CDR3 sequences, with more than 40% as singletons. The origin of this receptor is a human donor with aplastic anemia. Specimen: sorted CD4+, CD8+, or CD8+CD57+ T cells (not recorded which) from PBMCs.

CDR3 protein: CASSANGQLQETQYF. The CDR3 coding sequence is TGTGCCAGCAGCGCGAACGGACAACTCCAAGAGACCCAGTACTTC. This chain joins TRBV9 and TRBJ2-5; D possibly corresponds to TRBD1 (5 bases). Germline CDR1 reads SGDLS; CDR2 reads YYNGEE. The CDR3 runs 15 residues. V lost 3 bases to trimming and J lost 1 base, with 13 bases between them.